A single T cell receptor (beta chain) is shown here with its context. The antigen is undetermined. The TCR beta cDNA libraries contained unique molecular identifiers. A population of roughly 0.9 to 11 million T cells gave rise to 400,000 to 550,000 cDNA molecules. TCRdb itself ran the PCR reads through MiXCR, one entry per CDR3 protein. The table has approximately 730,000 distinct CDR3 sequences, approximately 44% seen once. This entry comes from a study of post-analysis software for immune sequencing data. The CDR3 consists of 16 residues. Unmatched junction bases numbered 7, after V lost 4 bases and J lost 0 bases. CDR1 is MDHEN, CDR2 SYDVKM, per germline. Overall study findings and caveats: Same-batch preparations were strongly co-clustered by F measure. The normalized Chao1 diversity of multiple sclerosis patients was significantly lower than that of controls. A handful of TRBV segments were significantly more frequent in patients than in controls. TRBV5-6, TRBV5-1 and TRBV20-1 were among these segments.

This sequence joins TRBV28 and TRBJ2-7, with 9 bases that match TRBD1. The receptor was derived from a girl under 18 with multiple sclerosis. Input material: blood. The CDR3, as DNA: TGTGCCAGCAGTTGGGCGACAGGGGGAATCTCCTACGAGCAGTACTTC. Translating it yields CASSWATGGISYEQYF.